This note documents a single T cell receptor (beta chain) sequence. Nominally healthy donors provided the samples, though records likely missed some immune exposures. These data belong to a study of cytomegalovirus exposure and HLA in healthy donors. PCR employed 60 Vbeta and 13 Jbeta primers. The assay was immunoSEQ multiplex PCR, and TCRdb's table has in-frame clones only and misses some. The sample consists of about 160,000 clones, roughly four fifths of them appearing once. The J segment lost 4 bases and the V segment lost 5 bases, leaving 6 bases of the junction unmatched. The V gene's germline CDR1 is SEHNR and CDR2 FQNEAQ (reference sequence). The CDR3 length is 15 residues.

The TCR comes from a man between 60 and 70 years old in good health and CMV-seronegative. The chain has TRBV7-9 and TRBJ2-1; 9 bases map to TRBD2. Sample: PBMCs. The CDR3 protein is CASSQGLALYNEQFF. The CDR3 coding sequence is TGTGCCAGCAGCCAGGGACTAGCTCTTTACAATGAGCAGTTCTTC.